Included here is one T cell receptor (beta chain) sequence, with context. The data belong to a study of shared T cell receptors in the human thymus. Here immunoSEQ multiplex PCR was the method, and the copy in TCRdb shows in-frame clones only, minus some. The sample holds roughly 500,000 clones, roughly 74% seen once. The V gene end was trimmed by 5 bases and the J gene end by 5 bases; junction bases not matched to a gene: 13. This CDR3 is 16 amino acids long. The germline V gene encodes CDR1 SGHRS and CDR2 YFSETQ. These data were also reused for a study on human thymus T cells. That work adds: Reports from related research described highly overlapping thymic repertoires among unrelated individuals.

This clonotype was sampled from a boy less than two years old with a congenital heart defect. The J gene is TRBJ2-1, the V gene TRBV5-1; TRBD2 aligns across 7 bases. Sequenced: thymocytes. The CDR3 loop is CASSFEGGRENNEQFF. The DNA of the CDR3 is TGCGCCAGCAGTTTTGAGGGCGGGAGAGAGAACAATGAGCAGTTCTTC.